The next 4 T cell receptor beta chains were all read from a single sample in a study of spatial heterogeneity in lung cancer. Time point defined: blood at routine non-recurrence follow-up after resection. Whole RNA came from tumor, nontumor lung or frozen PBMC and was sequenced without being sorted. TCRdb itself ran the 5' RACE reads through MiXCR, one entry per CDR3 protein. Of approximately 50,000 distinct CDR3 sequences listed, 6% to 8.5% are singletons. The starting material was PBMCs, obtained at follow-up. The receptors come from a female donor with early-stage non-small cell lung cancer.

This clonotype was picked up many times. CDR3 loop: CASSLGYTGELFF. CDR3 sequence (DNA): TGTGCCAGCAGCTTAGGGTACACCGGGGAGCTGTTTTTT. This chain links TRBV11-2 with TRBJ2-2; no firm D call. Germline V gives CDR1 SGHAT, CDR2 FQNNGV. V gave up 1 base and J gave up 3 bases, with 3 bases separating them. The CDR3 spans 13 residues.

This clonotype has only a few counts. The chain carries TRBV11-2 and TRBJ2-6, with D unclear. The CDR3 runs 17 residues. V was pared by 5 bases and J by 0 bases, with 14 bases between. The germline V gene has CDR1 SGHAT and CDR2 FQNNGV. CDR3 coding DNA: TGTGCCAGCAGCCTACAACTTCGCCCCTCTGGGGCCAACGTCCTGACTTTC. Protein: CASSLQLRPSGANVLTF.

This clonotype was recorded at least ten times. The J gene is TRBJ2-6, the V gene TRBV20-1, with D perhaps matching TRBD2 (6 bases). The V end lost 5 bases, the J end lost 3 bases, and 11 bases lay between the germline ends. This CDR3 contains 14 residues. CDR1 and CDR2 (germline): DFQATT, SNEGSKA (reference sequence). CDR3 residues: CSAPGGYGANVLTF. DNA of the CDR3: TGCAGTGCTCCCGGGGGATATGGGGCCAACGTCCTGACTTTC.

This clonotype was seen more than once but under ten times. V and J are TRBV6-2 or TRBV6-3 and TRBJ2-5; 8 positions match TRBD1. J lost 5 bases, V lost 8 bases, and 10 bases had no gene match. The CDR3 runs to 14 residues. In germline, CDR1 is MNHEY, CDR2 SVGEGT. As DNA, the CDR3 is TGTGCCAGCGATCCCCAGGGGGCGACTGAGACCCAGTACTTC. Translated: CASDPQGATETQYF.